This passage covers 3 T cell receptor beta chains from one sample sequenced in a study of T-cell reconstitution after alpha-beta-depleted transplantation in children. Researchers prepared the TCRbeta library using unique molecular identifiers, the study reports. TCRdb redid the calling of the PCR reads with MiXCR, one entry per CDR3 protein. Of roughly 90,000 distinct CDR3 sequences in the sample, 12% were seen once. Material: PBMCs from the stem cell graft donor, obtained from the stem cell graft. These receptors were taken from a human donor who donated a stem cell graft to a child with inherited bone marrow failure.

This clonotype was seen ten or more times. V gene TRBV6-2 or TRBV6-3 combines with J gene TRBJ1-1; unclear D gene. The germline gives CDR1 MNHEY, CDR2 SVGEGT. V shed 4 bases and J shed 0 bases, with 12 bases lying between them. The CDR3 spans 15 residues. The CDR3 protein is CASSFRGNMNTEAFF. The DNA of the CDR3 is TGTGCCAGCAGTTTCCGGGGTAACATGAACACTGAAGCTTTCTTT.

This clonotype was detected ten times or more. The chain is built from TRBV27 and TRBJ2-3, with 7 nucleotides matching TRBD1. With V trimmed by 6 bases and J by 3 bases, 9 bases remained unmatched. CDR1 and CDR2 from the germline V gene are MNHEY and SMNVEV (reference sequence). CDR3 length equals 15 residues. This chain's CDR3 is CASRNRGMATDTQYF. The CDR3 DNA sequence: TGTGCCAGCAGGAACAGGGGTATGGCGACAGATACGCAGTATTTT.

This clonotype was seen ten or more times. This chain links TRBV20-1 with TRBJ1-5; D perhaps matches TRBD1 (5 bases). The germline V and J ends were trimmed by 3 bases and 0 bases, with 12 bases remaining between them. The CDR3 is 15 amino acids. The germline V gene has CDR1 DFQATT and CDR2 SNEGSKA (reference sequence). CDR3 amino acids: CSARNGQNSNQPQHF. The DNA for the CDR3 is TGCAGTGCTAGGAACGGACAAAATAGCAATCAGCCCCAGCATTTT.